Below are 20 T cell receptor beta chains sequenced from a single sample in a study of OX40 agonist ivuxolimab in advanced cancers. TCRdb's copy holds only in-frame clones and misses some; the assay was immunoSEQ multiplex PCR. The sample includes 60,000 to 75,000 clones, roughly nine tenths of them seen just once. The sample consisted of CD4+ or CD8+ T cells sorted from blood, taken in a trial of the OX40 agonist ivuxolimab. The receptors shown here come from an adult with an advanced solid tumor such as melanoma, head and neck, liver or kidney cancer.

Note on this clone: At one end, the junction sequence differs from germline, possibly due to a read error. The CDR3 bases are TGTGCCAGCAGCCCACGGGACAGAAAGGTTGTCTTC. This translates into CASSPRDRKVVF. V and J are TRBV7-9 and TRBJ2-1; TRBD1 aligns across 7 bases. The CDR3 contains 12 residues. From germline, CDR1 is SEHNR and CDR2 FQNEAQ (reference sequence).

The V gene is TRBV4-2, the J gene TRBJ2-3; a weak D match, TRBD2 (5 bases). The CDR3 is made up of 13 amino acids. With 3 bases removed from V and 3 bases from J, the gap between germline ends came to 7 bases. Germline V gene sequence: CDR1 LGHNA, CDR2 YNFKEQ. The CDR3: CASSQRGTDTQYF. CDR3 in DNA: TGTGCCAGCAGCCAGCGAGGGACAGATACGCAGTATTTT.

This chain links TRBV28 with TRBJ1-5; D is uncertain. The CDR3 length is 15 residues. The V end lost 2 bases, the J end lost 7 bases, and 15 bases lay between the germline ends. Germline CDR1 and CDR2: MDHEN and SYDVKM. The CDR3: CASSLIRRGLQPQHF. The CDR3 DNA reads as TGTGCCAGCAGTTTAATACGCCGGGGTCTGCAGCCCCAGCATTTT. The entire variable domain, with the rest obtained from reference TRBV28 and TRBJ1-5, is as follows: DVKVTQSSRYLVKRTGEKVFLECVQDMDHENMFWYRQDPGLGLRLIYFSYDVKMKEKGDIPEGYSVSREKKERFSLILESASTNQTSMYLCASSLIRRGLQPQHFGDGTRLSIL.

The rearrangement uses TRBV6-6 and TRBJ1-4; 7 bases fit TRBD1. This CDR3 has 14 amino acids. The germline V gene has CDR1 MNHNY and CDR2 SVGAGI (reference sequence). The V gene end was trimmed by 6 bases and the J gene end by 6 bases; junction bases not matched to a gene: 7. DNA of the CDR3: TGTGCCAGCAGCCAAGGGGGCGCACATGAAAAACTGTTTTTT. Translated: CASSQGGAHEKLFF.

The chain uses TRBV7-9 and TRBJ2-7, with D perhaps assigned TRBD1 or TRBD2 (5 bases each). The CDR3 has 13 residues. V dropped 2 bases and J dropped 5 bases, with 10 bases sitting between them. CDR1 and CDR2 from the germline V gene are SEHNR and FQNEAQ (reference sequence). The CDR3 DNA is TGTGCCAGCAGCTTAATCCGGGGCGACGAGCAGTACTTC. This translates into CASSLIRGDEQYF.

The chain carries TRBV6-5 and TRBJ1-2; the match to TRBD1 covers 9 bases. With 5 bases clipped from V and 8 bases from J, the junction kept 9 bases outside the gene matches. Germline V gene lookup returns CDR1 MNHEY and CDR2 SVGAGI. This CDR3 contains 14 residues. For the CDR3, the DNA is TGTGCCAGCAGTCGCCTACAGGGGGCGCACGGCTACACCTTC. It translates to CASSRLQGAHGYTF.

The chain is built from TRBV2 and TRBJ2-2, with 8 bases matching TRBD1. Germline V gene sequence: CDR1 SNHLY, CDR2 FYNNEI. Trimming removed 7 bases from V and 5 bases from J; junction bases left unmatched: 9. CDR3 size: 15 residues. The DNA for the CDR3 is TGTGCCAGCATCCCCGGGACAGGTCGGACCGGGGAGCTGTTTTTT. Translation: CASIPGTGRTGELFF.

CDR3 bases: TGTGCCAGCAGTTACTCTGGCGAGATCACCGGGGAGCTGTTTTTT. Protein sequence: CASSYSGEITGELFF. The chain is built from TRBV6-6 and TRBJ2-2; the D is unclear. The germline V gene encodes CDR1 MNHNY and CDR2 SVGAGI (reference sequence). The V end lost 0 bases, the J end lost 4 bases, and 9 bases lay between the germline ends. The CDR3 is 15 amino acids.

The chain has TRBV5-8 and TRBJ2-5; 8 nucleotides align to TRBD2. CDR1 is SGHTS and CDR2 is YDEGEE in the germline V gene. The CDR3 sequence is 16 residues long. V was pared by 0 bases and J by 1 base, with 5 bases of the junction left unmatched. The CDR3 region is CASSLGLAGPQETQYF. CDR3 DNA: TGTGCCAGCAGCTTGGGTCTAGCGGGTCCCCAAGAGACCCAGTACTTC.

This clone was counted a single time. V is TRBV11-3 and J is TRBJ2-5; D not certain. The CDR3 contains 12 residues. Germline V CDR1 and CDR2: SGHNT, YENEEA. Trimming cost V 8 bases and J 3 bases, with 10 bases left between them. This chain's CDR3 is CASGKIEETQYF. CDR3 DNA: TGTGCCAGCGGTAAGATTGAAGAGACCCAGTACTTC.

The rearrangement uses TRBV29-1 and TRBJ2-1; 13 bases match TRBD2. The CDR3 has 12 amino acids. V shed 5 bases, J shed 11 bases, and the junction held 3 bases outside the gene matches. Germline CDR1 is SQVTM and CDR2 is ANQGSEA. In nucleotides, the CDR3 is TGCAGCGTTCAGGGACTAGCGGGAAAGCAGTTCTTC. It is translated as CSVQGLAGKQFF.

V is TRBV2 and J is TRBJ1-1; D is unclear. The CDR3 contains 13 residues. Trimming cost V 4 bases and J 1 base, with 7 bases left between them. Per germline, CDR1 SNHLY and CDR2 FYNNEI. The CDR3 DNA follows: TGTGCCAGCAGTGGATGGGGGAACACTGAAGCTTTCTTT. Translated: CASSGWGNTEAFF.

V is TRBV27 and J is TRBJ1-2, with D tentatively TRBD1 (6 bases). This CDR3 is 13 amino acids long. CDR1 and CDR2 (germline): MNHEY, SMNVEV (reference sequence). V shed 8 bases and J shed 3 bases, with 13 bases lying between them. The CDR3 protein is CASPRNRDYGYTF. Here the CDR3 DNA reads TGTGCCAGCCCTCGAAACAGGGACTATGGCTACACCTTC.

V is TRBV7-3 and J is TRBJ2-2; weak D call: TRBD2 (5 bases). V lost 4 bases, J lost 7 bases, and 16 bases lay in between. The CDR3 has 15 amino acids. The germline gives CDR1 SGHTA, CDR2 FQGTGA. CDR3 protein: CASSSQPLASGELFF. CDR3 sequence (DNA): TGTGCCAGCAGCTCCCAGCCTCTAGCTAGCGGGGAGCTGTTTTTT.

This clone was recorded once. This chain joins TRBV6-1 and TRBJ2-3; 9 bases match TRBD2. Germline V gives CDR1 MNHNS, CDR2 SASEGT. The CDR3 consists of 14 residues. With 4 bases clipped from V and 4 bases from J, the junction kept 3 bases outside the gene matches. CDR3 sequence (DNA): TGTGCCAGCAGTGTTGCGGGAGGGGCAGATACGCAGTATTTT. It codes for CASSVAGGADTQYF.

This chain connects TRBV30 to TRBJ2-1; D not resolved. The CDR3 spans 11 residues. V gave up 0 bases and J gave up 10 bases, with 7 bases separating them. The germline gives CDR1 GTSNPN, CDR2 SVGIG (reference sequence). CDR3 in amino acids: CAWSVPREQFF. CDR3 sequence (DNA): TGTGCCTGGAGTGTACCCCGCGAGCAGTTCTTC.

The V and J genes are TRBV18 and TRBJ1-5; tentative D call: TRBD1 (6 bases). CDR1 is KGHSH, CDR2 LQKENI, per germline. Trimming cost V 4 bases and J 6 bases, with 10 bases left between them. The CDR3 contains 13 residues. The chain's CDR3 is CASSQGVGQPQHF. The CDR3 DNA is TGTGCCAGCTCACAGGGGGTGGGTCAGCCCCAGCATTTT. The full variable domain, its missing parts supplied by reference TRBV18 and TRBJ1-5, is NAGVMQNPRHLVRRRGQEARLRCSPMKGHSHVYWYRQLPEEGLKFMVYLQKENIIDESGMPKERFSAEFPKEGPSILRIQQVVRGDSAAYFCASSQGVGQPQHFGDGTRLSIL.

With regard to this clone: A read error may account for a junction end that differs from germline. The V gene is TRBV15, the J gene TRBJ1-5; possibly TRBD1 for D (5 bases). The CDR3 has 13 residues. Germline CDR1 reads LNHNV; CDR2 reads YYDKDF (reference sequence). The CDR3 DNA is TGTGCCACCACCAGACAGCCTAATCAGCCCCAGCATTTT. Residues: CATTRQPNQPQHF.

This chain links TRBV2 with TRBJ1-2, with D unresolved. In germline, CDR1 is SNHLY, CDR2 FYNNEI. This CDR3 has 12 residues. Trimming removed 1 base from V and 4 bases from J, with 4 bases in between. CDR3 coding DNA: TGTGCCAGCAGTGAAGGACCCTATGGCTACACCTTC. Encoded protein: CASSEGPYGYTF.

This clone was counted a single time. The chain couples TRBV6-5 to TRBJ2-3; no definite D call. The V end was cut by 7 bases, the J end by 2 bases, with 13 bases between. CDR1 and CDR2 (germline): MNHEY, SVGAGI. The CDR3 sequence is 14 residues long. CDR3 loop: CASTGGTTTDTQYF. The CDR3, as DNA: TGTGCCAGCACCGGCGGAACAACCACAGATACGCAGTATTTT.